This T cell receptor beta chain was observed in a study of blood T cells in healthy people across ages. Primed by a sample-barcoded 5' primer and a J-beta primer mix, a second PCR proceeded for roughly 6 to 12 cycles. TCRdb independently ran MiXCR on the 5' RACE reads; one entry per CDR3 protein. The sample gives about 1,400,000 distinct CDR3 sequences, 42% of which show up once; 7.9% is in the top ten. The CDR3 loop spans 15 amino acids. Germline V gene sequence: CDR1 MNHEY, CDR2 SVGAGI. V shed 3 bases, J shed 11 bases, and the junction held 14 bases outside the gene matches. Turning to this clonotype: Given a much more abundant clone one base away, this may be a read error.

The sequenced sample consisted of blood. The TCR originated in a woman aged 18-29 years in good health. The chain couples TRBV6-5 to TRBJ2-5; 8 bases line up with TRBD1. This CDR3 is CASSYTDRVVNEQYF. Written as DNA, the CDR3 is TGTGCCAGCAGTTATACGGACAGGGTGGTCAATGAGCAGTACTTC.